This paragraph reports one T cell receptor (beta chain). This sample was taken from a study of OX40 agonist ivuxolimab in advanced cancers. Study-level background: Ivuxolimab, an antibody acting as an agonist of OX40 (CD134), was used to treat patients. Two patients with cutaneous melanoma and one with hepatocellular carcinoma, three in total, showed partial responses.

Autoimmune disease history or systemic immunosuppression meant exclusion. The repertoire was sequenced with immunoSEQ multiplex PCR; TCRdb's copy has only in-frame clones and lacks some. The table has about 76,000 clones, 85% to 90% seen once; the top ten hold under 15%. CDR1 is MNHEY, CDR2 SMNVEV, per germline (reference sequence). V dropped 8 bases and J dropped 5 bases, with 6 bases sitting between them. There are 11 residues in the CDR3. This TCR derives from an adult with an advanced solid tumor such as melanoma, head and neck, liver or kidney cancer. Sequencing was performed on CD4+ or CD8+ T cells sorted from blood, taken in a trial of the OX40 agonist ivuxolimab. This rearrangement joins TRBV27 to TRBJ1-4, with D unclear. CDR3 in amino acids: CASGGNEKLFF. In DNA form, the CDR3 reads TGTGCCAGCGGAGGGAATGAAAAACTGTTTTTT.